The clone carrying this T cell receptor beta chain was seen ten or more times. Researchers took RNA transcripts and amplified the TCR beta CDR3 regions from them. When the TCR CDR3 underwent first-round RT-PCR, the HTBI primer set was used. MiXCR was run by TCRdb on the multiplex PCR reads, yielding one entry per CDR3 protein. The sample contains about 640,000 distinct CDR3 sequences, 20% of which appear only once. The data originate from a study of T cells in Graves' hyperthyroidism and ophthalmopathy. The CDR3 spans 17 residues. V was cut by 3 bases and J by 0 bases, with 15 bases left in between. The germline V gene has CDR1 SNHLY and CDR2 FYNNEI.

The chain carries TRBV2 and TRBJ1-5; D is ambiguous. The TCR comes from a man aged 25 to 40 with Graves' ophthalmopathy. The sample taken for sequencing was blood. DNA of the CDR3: TGTGCCAGCAGTGATAGCCAGAGACCGTATAGCAATCAGCCCCAGCATTTT. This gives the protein CASSDSQRPYSNQPQHF.